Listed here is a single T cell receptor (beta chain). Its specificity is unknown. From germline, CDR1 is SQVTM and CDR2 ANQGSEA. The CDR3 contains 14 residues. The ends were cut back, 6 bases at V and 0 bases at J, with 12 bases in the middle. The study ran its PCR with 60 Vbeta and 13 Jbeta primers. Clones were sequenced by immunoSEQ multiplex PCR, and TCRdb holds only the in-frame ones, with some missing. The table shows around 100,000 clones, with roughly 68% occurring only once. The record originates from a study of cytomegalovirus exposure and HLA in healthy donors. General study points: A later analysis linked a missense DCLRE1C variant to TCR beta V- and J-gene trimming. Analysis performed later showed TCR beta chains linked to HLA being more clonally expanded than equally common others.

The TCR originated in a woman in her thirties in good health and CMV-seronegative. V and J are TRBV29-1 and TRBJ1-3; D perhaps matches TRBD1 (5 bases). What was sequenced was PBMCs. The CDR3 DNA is TGCAGCGTCTTAGACAGTCCCTCTGGAAACACCATATATTTT. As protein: CSVLDSPSGNTIYF. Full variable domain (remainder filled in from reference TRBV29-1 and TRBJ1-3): SAVISQKPSRDICQRGTSLTIQCQVDSQVTMMFWYRQQPGQSLTLIATANQGSEATYESGFVIDKFPISRPNLTFSTLTVSNMSPEDSSIYLCSVLDSPSGNTIYFGEGSWLTVV.